These 31 T cell receptor beta chains were all obtained from the same sample, sequenced in a study of T cells in tuberculosis. This table comes from immunoSEQ multiplex PCR, and its TCRdb copy is limited to in-frame clones, with some not included. The repertoire consists of some 26,000 clones, with around 94% occurring once and the leading ten covering roughly 17%. The sample consisted of PBMCs. These TCRs come from a donor between 10 and 35 years old with latent tuberculosis or without tuberculosis infection. Some clones in this sample may be carry-over from other donors' samples.

The chain combines TRBV5-1 with TRBJ2-7, with D perhaps matching TRBD2 (6 bases). V lost 4 bases and J 0 bases, leaving 23 bases between the germline ends. The CDR3 runs 18 residues. The V gene's germline CDR1 is SGHRS and CDR2 YFSETQ. DNA for the CDR3: TGCGCCAGCAGCGCCTGGGGGGTCGGAACTCCCGGCTCCTACGAGCAGTACTTC. The encoded protein is CASSAWGVGTPGSYEQYF.

This chain uses TRBV25-1 with TRBJ2-3; D gene unclear. Trimming took off 2 bases at V and 1 base at J, with 10 bases between the two ends. The CDR3 runs 15 residues. Germline CDR1 and CDR2: MGHDK and SYGVNS. The CDR3 coding sequence is TGTGCCAGCAGTGAACGCGGTGCCCGCACAGATACGCAGTATTTT. The encoded protein is CASSERGARTDTQYF.

V and J are TRBV7-9 and TRBJ1-2, with D unresolved. Per germline, CDR1 SEHNR and CDR2 FQNEAQ (reference sequence). Trimming took 3 bases from V and 8 from J, leaving 10 bases between them. The CDR3 is 12 amino acids. CDR3: CASSFKSGGYTF. The CDR3 nucleotides read TGTGCCAGCAGCTTTAAGTCGGGAGGCTACACCTTC.

The chain joins TRBV7-9 to TRBJ1-2; no clear D gene. This CDR3 is 15 amino acids long. Trimming shortened V by 5 bases and J by 4 bases, and 17 bases separated the two germline ends. Germline V gene lookup returns CDR1 SEHNR and CDR2 FQNEAQ (reference sequence). The CDR3 spells CASSPVAASVYGYTF. In DNA form, the CDR3 reads TGTGCCAGCAGCCCCGTCGCGGCGAGCGTCTATGGCTACACCTTC.

The rearrangement uses TRBV27 and TRBJ1-3; possible D gene TRBD1, 5 bases. V dropped 6 bases and J dropped 0 bases, with 21 bases sitting between them. This CDR3 spans 18 amino acids. Germline CDR1 reads MNHEY; CDR2 reads SMNVEV (reference sequence). DNA of the CDR3: TGTGCCAGCAGCTACAGCCCGTGGGGCTTCAACTCTGGAAACACCATATATTTT. Amino acids: CASSYSPWGFNSGNTIYF.

CDR3 residues: CASRGGPGTGLLAKNIQYF. Written as DNA, the CDR3 is TGTGCCAGCAGGGGGGGGCCCGGGACAGGGCTACTAGCCAAAAACATTCAGTACTTC. The chain links TRBV2 to TRBJ2-4; TRBD1 agrees at 9 bases. CDR3 length equals 19 residues. After removal of 6 bases from V and 0 bases from J, the junction contained 15 bases not matched to a gene. Germline CDR1 SNHLY, CDR2 FYNNEI.

This rearrangement joins TRBV5-6 to TRBJ1-1; D might be TRBD1 (6 bases). The V and J ends lost 0 bases and 0 bases respectively, with 9 bases between them. Germline values: CDR1 SGHDT, CDR2 YYEEEE. The CDR3 has 15 residues. The CDR3 sequence is CASSLVGQMNTEAFF. The CDR3 bases are TGTGCCAGCAGCTTGGTAGGACAGATGAACACTGAAGCTTTCTTT.

J is TRBJ1-1 and V is TRBV5-1; 7 bases map to TRBD1. Germline CDR1 is SGHRS and CDR2 is YFSETQ. The CDR3 loop spans 14 amino acids. V dropped 8 bases and J dropped 3; count of bases not matched to a gene: 10. The CDR3 nucleotides are TGCGCCAGTACCCGAGGGGGCGGGGACACTGAAGCTTTCTTT. Protein product: CASTRGGGDTEAFF.

The V gene is TRBV27, the J gene TRBJ2-1; TRBD2 aligns across 11 bases. Unmatched junction bases numbered 5, after V lost 3 bases and J lost 1 base. The V gene's germline CDR1 is MNHEY and CDR2 SMNVEV (reference sequence). The CDR3 has 17 amino acids. CDR3 residues: CASSFVPSGRSYNEQFF. CDR3 bases: TGTGCCAGCAGTTTCGTTCCTAGCGGGAGGTCCTACAATGAGCAGTTCTTC.

The rearrangement joins TRBV28 to TRBJ2-1; the D is unclear. V lost 2 bases to trimming and J lost 4 bases, with 12 bases between them. This CDR3 spans 15 amino acids. CDR1 is MDHEN, CDR2 SYDVKM, per germline. CDR3 residues: CASSLEVLPYNEQFF. CDR3 bases: TGTGCCAGCAGTTTAGAGGTCCTACCATACAATGAGCAGTTCTTC.

This clone was found once. The chain joins TRBV5-6 to TRBJ1-2; 9 bases match TRBD1. Trimming cost V 3 bases and J 5 bases; bases outside gene matches: 5. CDR3 size: 14 residues. CDR1 is SGHDT and CDR2 is YYEEEE in the germline V gene. CDR3: CASSSVGTGYGYTF. CDR3 nucleotides: TGTGCCAGCAGCTCGGTCGGGACAGGGTATGGCTACACCTTC.

The DNA of the CDR3 is TGTGCCAGTTCCTCCCCTAGGACAGGGGAAAGCGAGCAGTACTTC. This translates into CASSSPRTGESEQYF. The chain joins TRBV19 to TRBJ2-7; 9 bases line up with TRBD1. This CDR3 contains 15 residues. Germline V gene sequence: CDR1 LNHDA, CDR2 SQIVND (reference sequence). The V and J ends lost 8 bases and 6 bases, in that order; junction bases with no gene match: 14. Together with reference TRBV19 and TRBJ2-7, the CDR3 gives the full variable domain: DGGITQSPKYLFRKEGQNVTLSCEQNLNHDAMYWYRQDPGQGLRLIYYSQIVNDFQKGDIAEGYSVSREKKESFPLTVTSAQKNPTAFYLCASSSPRTGESEQYFGPGTRLTVT.

This sequence joins TRBV14 and TRBJ1-2; 10 bases align to TRBD1. Germline assignment: CDR1 SGHDN and CDR2 FVKESK. V lost 4 bases to trimming and J lost 6 bases; unmatched junction nucleotides: 11. CDR3 size: 16 residues. CDR3 protein: CASSRPAGTGAHGYTF. Written as DNA, the CDR3 is TGTGCCAGCAGCCGCCCCGCTGGGACAGGGGCCCATGGCTACACCTTC.

The gene calls are TRBV18 and TRBJ1-2, with D unresolved. Trimming took 0 bases from V and 4 from J, leaving 6 bases between them. The CDR3 consists of 13 residues. CDR1 and CDR2 (germline): KGHSH, LQKENI. The CDR3 DNA sequence: TGTGCCAGCTCACCACCGCCAGGCTATGGCTACACCTTC. Translation: CASSPPPGYGYTF.

This chain links TRBV29-1 with TRBJ2-5, with 13 bases fitting TRBD2. Germline CDR1 reads SQVTM; CDR2 reads ANQGSEA. The ends lost 1 base at V and 4 bases at J; junction bases unmatched: 12. CDR3 size: 18 residues. The CDR3, as DNA: TGCAGCGTTGAAGGGACTAGCGGGAGAAGAGATACCAGAGAGACCCAGTACTTC. Its protein is CSVEGTSGRRDTRETQYF.

V and J are TRBV7-9 and TRBJ2-5; a weak D match, TRBD1 (5 bases). The V end was cut by 5 bases, the J end by 1 base, with 11 bases between. The CDR3 runs 14 residues. Germline assignment: CDR1 SEHNR and CDR2 FQNEAQ (reference sequence). The CDR3 nucleotides are TGTGCCAGCAGCCCAGGCACAGGCCAAGAGACCCAGTACTTC. It yields the protein CASSPGTGQETQYF.

This clone was seen a single time. The chain couples TRBV5-1 to TRBJ1-4; D unresolved. The V end lost 2 bases, the J end lost 7 bases, and 15 bases lay between the germline ends. The CDR3 spans 15 residues. Germline CDR1 and CDR2: SGHRS and YFSETQ. CDR3 nucleotide sequence: TGCGCCAGCAGCTTAGGAGGGAGCGAAGGTGAAAAACTGTTTTTT. Its protein product is CASSLGGSEGEKLFF.

For the CDR3, the DNA is TGTGCCAGCAGCTACGGGGGAGATAGGTCAGATACGCAGTATTTT. As protein: CASSYGGDRSDTQYF. This chain joins TRBV5-4 and TRBJ2-3, with D possibly being TRBD2 (6 bases). CDR3 length: 15 residues. Germline V lookup: CDR1 SGHNT, CDR2 YYREEE (reference sequence). Trimming pared 3 bases from V and 4 bases from J, leaving 15 bases between.

CDR3: CAISDDGGTQYF. The CDR3 region has the DNA TGTGCCATCAGTGACGACGGGGGTACGCAGTATTTT. V and J are TRBV10-3 and TRBJ2-3; TRBD2 is a possible D gene (6 bases). This CDR3 has 12 residues. CDR1 and CDR2 (germline): ENHRY, SYGVKD. Trimming removed 3 bases from V and 8 bases from J, with 9 bases in between.

This rearrangement joins TRBV5-6 to TRBJ1-2; D is unclear. CDR3 size: 15 residues. Germline-derived CDR1 and CDR2 are SGHDT and YYEEEE. The V end lost 0 bases, the J end lost 2 bases, and 11 bases lay between the germline ends. CDR3 sequence: CASSLVPGRNYGYTF. CDR3 DNA: TGTGCCAGCAGCTTGGTTCCGGGAAGAAACTATGGCTACACCTTC.

This clone was seen only a few times. The chain is built from TRBV5-1 and TRBJ1-2; unclear D gene. With 0 bases removed from V and 4 bases from J, the gap between germline ends came to 10 bases. CDR3 length: 14 amino acids. CDR1 is SGHRS, CDR2 YFSETQ, per germline. The DNA of the CDR3 is TGCGCCAGCAGCTTGGACAGCCAGTCCTATGGCTACACCTTC. It encodes CASSLDSQSYGYTF.

The rearrangement links TRBV27 to TRBJ2-1; D unresolved. Germline V gives CDR1 MNHEY, CDR2 SMNVEV (reference sequence). The CDR3 length is 14 residues. Trimming took 1 base from V and 8 from J, leaving 12 bases between them. CDR3 loop: CASSLYPNSDEQFF. The CDR3, as DNA: TGTGCCAGCAGTTTATACCCAAATTCGGATGAGCAGTTCTTC.

The chain has TRBV7-9 and TRBJ2-5, with a tentative D call TRBD1 (6 bases). Trimming took 8 bases from V and 2 from J, leaving 24 bases between them. The CDR3 loop spans 17 amino acids. Germline CDR1 reads SEHNR; CDR2 reads FQNEAQ (reference sequence). The CDR3 sequence: CASAQTRPGHPQETQYF. As DNA, the CDR3 is TGTGCCAGCGCCCAGACGCGACCGGGACACCCTCAAGAGACCCAGTACTTC.

The chain combines TRBV6-1 with TRBJ1-6, with D perhaps matching TRBD1 (5 bases). The CDR3 extends over 14 amino acids. With 7 bases removed from V and 2 bases from J, the gap between germline ends came to 9 bases. Per the germline V gene, CDR1 is MNHNS and CDR2 is SASEGT. This chain's CDR3 is CASNSGPYNSPLHF. The CDR3 DNA reads as TGTGCCAGCAATTCAGGGCCCTATAATTCACCCCTCCACTTT.

The chain recombines TRBV7-2 with TRBJ2-7; tentative D call: TRBD2 (5 bases). This CDR3 contains 15 residues. V was clipped by 3 bases and J by 5 bases, with 17 bases between them. The germline V gene has CDR1 SGHTA and CDR2 FQGNSA. CDR3 sequence (DNA): TGTGCCAGCAGCTTTCGTGGGAGTTTGTTCGACGAGCAGTACTTC. Amino acid sequence: CASSFRGSLFDEQYF.

This clone was seen a single time. CDR3 sequence reads: CASSIDGRKVYTDTQYF. Here the CDR3 DNA reads TGTGCCAGTAGTATAGATGGCAGGAAGGTGTACACAGATACGCAGTATTTT. The chain has TRBV19 and TRBJ2-3; D uncertain. The CDR3 sequence is 17 residues long. Germline V gene sequence: CDR1 LNHDA, CDR2 SQIVND (reference sequence). Trimming took 0 bases from V and 2 from J, leaving 15 bases between them.

This sequence joins TRBV19 and TRBJ1-5; 10 nucleotides align to TRBD1. V gave up 1 base and J gave up 4 bases; unmatched junction bases: 10. The germline V gene has CDR1 LNHDA and CDR2 SQIVND (reference sequence). This CDR3 region has 18 residues. This chain's CDR3 is CASSIAGTGALLNQPQHF. The CDR3 nucleotides read TGTGCCAGTAGTATAGCCGGGACAGGGGCCCTGTTGAATCAGCCCCAGCATTTT.

The genes are TRBV6-5 and TRBJ1-1; tentatively, D is TRBD1 (5 bases). Trimming pared 0 bases from V and 3 bases from J, leaving 14 bases between. Germline V gene data show CDR1 as MNHEY and CDR2 as SVGAGI. CDR3 length: 16 amino acids. DNA for the CDR3: TGTGCCAGCAGTTACTCCGGGGCGATAGCGGACACTGAAGCTTTCTTT. Translating gives CASSYSGAIADTEAFF.

The rearrangement joins TRBV30 to TRBJ2-5; 9 bases match TRBD2. This CDR3 contains 15 residues. V gave up 0 bases and J gave up 3 bases; unmatched junction bases: 5. The germline CDR1 and CDR2 sequences are GTSNPN and SVGIG (reference sequence). The CDR3 sequence is CAWSVLAGPEETQYF. The CDR3 coding sequence is TGTGCCTGGAGTGTCCTAGCGGGACCTGAAGAGACCCAGTACTTC. The variable domain in full, with the rest retrieved from reference TRBV30 and TRBJ2-5, is SQTIHQWPATLVQPVGSPLSLECTVEGTSNPNLYWYRQAAGRGLQLLFYSVGIGQISSEVPQNLSASRPQDRQFILSSKKLLLSDSGFYLCAWSVLAGPEETQYFGPGTRLLVL.

The V and J genes are TRBV4-2 and TRBJ2-3, with 7 bases fitting TRBD2. The germline gives CDR1 LGHNA, CDR2 YNFKEQ. The V gene end was trimmed by 0 bases and the J gene end by 5 bases; junction bases not matched to a gene: 11. This CDR3 is built from 17 residues. In DNA, the CDR3 is TGTGCCAGCAGCCAAGAGAGATTGGCCGGGGGGTTAGATACGCAGTATTTT. Translated, it gives CASSQERLAGGLDTQYF.

The chain carries TRBV6-5 and TRBJ2-1, with 11 bases lining up with TRBD2. V shed 10 bases and J 4 bases; nucleotides not matched to a gene: 6. Germline V gene data show CDR1 as MNHEY and CDR2 as SVGAGI. The CDR3 extends over 14 amino acids. The CDR3 here is CAITGLADYNEQFF. CDR3 DNA sequence: TGTGCCATCACGGGACTAGCGGATTACAATGAGCAGTTCTTC.